This T cell receptor (beta chain) was observed in a study of cytomegalovirus exposure and HLA in healthy donors. Turning to the study itself: An early data release held around 80 million unique TCRs from HLA-typed donors. The study's findings and limits: According to reports, the classifier identified cytomegalovirus status with high specificity and sensitivity.

It was with 60 Vbeta and 13 Jbeta primers that the PCR ran. Using immunoSEQ multiplex PCR, the repertoire was profiled, and TCRdb retains in-frame clones only, with some absent. The profile shows some 160,000 clones, about three quarters of them singletons. All the people who gave samples were healthy bone marrow donors. Remarks on this clone: As yet, its antigen is unknown.

Sequenced sample: PBMCs. This receptor was obtained from a woman aged 25 to 39 in good health and CMV-seronegative.

CDR3 nucleotide sequence: TGTGCCAGCAGCCTCCTGACTAGTTTCACCGGGGAGCTGTTTTTT. Its protein is CASSLLTSFTGELFF. J is TRBJ2-2 and V is TRBV7-2, with a tentative D call TRBD2 (6 bases). The CDR3 loop spans 15 amino acids. V was cut by 5 bases and J by 4 bases, with 14 bases left in between. The germline CDR1 and CDR2 sequences are SGHTA and FQGNSA.